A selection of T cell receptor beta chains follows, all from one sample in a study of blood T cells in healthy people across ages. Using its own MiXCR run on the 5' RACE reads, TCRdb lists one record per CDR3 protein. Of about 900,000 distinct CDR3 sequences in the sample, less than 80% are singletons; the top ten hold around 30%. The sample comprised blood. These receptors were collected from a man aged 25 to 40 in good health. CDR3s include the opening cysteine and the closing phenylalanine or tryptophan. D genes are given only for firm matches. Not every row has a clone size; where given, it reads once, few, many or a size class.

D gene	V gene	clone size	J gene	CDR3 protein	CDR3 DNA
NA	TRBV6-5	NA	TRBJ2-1	CASSYSDYEQFF	TGTGCCAGCAGTTACTCGGACTATGAGCAGTTCTTC
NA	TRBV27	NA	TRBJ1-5	CASSLSNRVNQPQHF	TGTGCCAGCAGTTTATCCAACAGGGTCAATCAGCCCCAGCATTTT
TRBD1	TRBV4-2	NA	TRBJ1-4	CASSQDRRGNEKLFF	TGTGCCAGCAGCCAGGACAGGCGGGGGAATGAAAAACTGTTTTTT
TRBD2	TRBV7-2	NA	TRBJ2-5	CASSFGTSGGLQETQYF	TGTGCCAGCAGCTTCGGGACTAGCGGGGGGCTCCAAGAGACCCAGTACTTC
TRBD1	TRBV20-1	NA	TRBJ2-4	CSALRDSKNIQYF	TGCAGCGCGCTCCGGGACAGCAAAAACATTCAGTACTTC
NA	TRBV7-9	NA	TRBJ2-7	CASSFKGTVRSYEQYF	TGTGCCAGCAGCTTCAAAGGGACCGTCCGATCCTACGAGCAGTACTTC
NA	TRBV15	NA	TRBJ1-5	CATGRVGGGNNQPQHF	TGTGCCACCGGCAGAGTGGGGGGCGGAAACAATCAGCCCCAGCATTTT
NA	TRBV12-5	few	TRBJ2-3	CASGFRTTDTQYF	TGTGCTAGTGGTTTTCGGACCACAGATACGCAGTATTTT
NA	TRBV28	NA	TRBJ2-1	CASLPSGTLRFYNEQFF	TGTGCCAGCCTCCCTTCCGGAACGTTACGCTTCTACAATGAGCAGTTCTTC
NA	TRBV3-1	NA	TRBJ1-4	CASSQGVATNEKLFF	TGTGCCAGCAGCCAGGGGGTTGCAACTAATGAAAAACTGTTTTTT
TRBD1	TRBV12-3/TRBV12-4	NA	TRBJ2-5	CASSLTLGQWYF	TGTGCCAGCAGTTTAACGTTGGGACAGTGGTACTTC
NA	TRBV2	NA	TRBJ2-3	CASQIFTSTDTQYF	TGTGCCAGTCAAATATTTACTAGCACAGATACGCAGTATTTT
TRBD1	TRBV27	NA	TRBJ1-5	CASSWNRGQPQHF	TGTGCCAGCAGTTGGAACAGGGGGCAGCCCCAGCATTTT
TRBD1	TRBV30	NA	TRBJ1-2	CAWRQTGLVYGYTF	TGTGCCTGGAGGCAGACAGGGCTGGTCTATGGCTACACCTTC
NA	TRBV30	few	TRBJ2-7	CAWKGPTGSYNEQYF	TGTGCCTGGAAGGGGCCAACGGGTTCCTACAATGAGCAGTACTTC
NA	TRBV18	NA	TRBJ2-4	CASSANQGLLAKNIQYF	TGTGCCAGCTCAGCAAATCAGGGGCTACTAGCCAAAAACATTCAGTACTTC
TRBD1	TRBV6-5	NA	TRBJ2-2	CASSYESGQGAFANTGELFF	TGTGCCAGCAGTTACGAGTCGGGACAGGGGGCGTTCGCGAACACCGGGGAGCTGTTTTTT
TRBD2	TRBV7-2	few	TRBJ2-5	CASSLETSGAGTQYF	TGTGCCAGCAGCTTAGAGACTAGCGGGGCTGGGACCCAGTACTTC
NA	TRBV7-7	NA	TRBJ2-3	CASSLSRFGDTQYF	TGTGCTAGCAGCCTCTCCAGATTTGGAGATACGCAGTATTTT
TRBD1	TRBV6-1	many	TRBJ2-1	CASSKDRDTYNEQFF	TGTGCCAGCAGTAAGGACAGGGATACCTACAATGAGCAGTTCTTC
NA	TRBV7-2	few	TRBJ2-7	CASSRGGGSGTDEQYF	TGTGCCAGCAGCCGGGGTGGGGGGTCGGGGACAGACGAGCAGTACTTC
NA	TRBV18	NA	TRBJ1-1	CASSRAIVNTEAFF	TGTGCCAGCTCACGTGCCATCGTGAACACTGAAGCTTTCTTT
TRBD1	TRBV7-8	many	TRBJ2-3	CASSSPGQYVDTQYF	TGTGCCAGCAGCTCCCCGGGACAGTATGTGGATACGCAGTATTTT
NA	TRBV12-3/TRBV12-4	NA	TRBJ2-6	CASLWSSGASVLTF	TGTGCCAGCCTGTGGAGCTCTGGGGCCAGCGTCCTGACTTTC
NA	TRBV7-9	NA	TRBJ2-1	CASSLVAATREQFF	TGTGCCAGCAGCTTAGTGGCCGCTACTCGGGAGCAGTTCTTC